This T cell receptor beta chain was captured in a study of T cell responses to AZD1222 COVID-19 vaccine. Worth noting for this clone: The target antigen is unknown.

The assay was immunoSEQ multiplex PCR, and TCRdb's table has in-frame clones only and misses some. Counted here are over 100,000 clones, just under 95% occurring once; the ten biggest clones make up around 7%. Findings of the study overall: Donors were chiefly white British, with a greater number of females, and clonal diversity was perhaps underestimated. The study identified only five to seven AZD1222 recipients as seropositive at baseline.

Between the trimmed V and J ends, which lost 3 bases and 2 bases, there was a span of 15 bases. This CDR3 contains 16 residues. Germline CDR1 is MDHEN and CDR2 is SYDVKM. The source was peripheral blood, collected on day 0 of AZD1222 vaccination. V gene TRBV28 combines with J gene TRBJ2-3; D is uncertain. The sequence was collected from an adult in good health. CDR3 DNA sequence: TGTGCCAGCAGTTTGTGGCAAATTCGAGTCACAGATACGCAGTATTTT. Amino acids: CASSLWQIRVTDTQYF.